These 19 T cell receptor beta chains originate from one sample sequenced in a study of vaccination and CD4 T cells after COVID-19. Which antigens these TCRs recognize remains unknown. Stated treatment: approximately 9-day PBMC culture with coronavirus spike peptide pools or control peptides (ViraFEST assay). Cultured CD4+ T cell DNA was sequenced using the Oncomine TCR Beta short-read assay. TCRdb itself ran the PCR reads through MiXCR, one entry per CDR3 protein. In the table there are under 10,000 distinct CDR3 sequences, less than 25% of which are singletons. Sequencing used CD4+ T cells from blood, cultured in vitro, obtained after SARS-CoV-2 vaccination. These receptors were taken from a human donor who had recovered from COVID-19.

The chain has TRBV29-1 and TRBJ2-6; D gene uncertain. The ends were cut back, 4 bases at V and 0 bases at J, with 4 bases in the middle. Looked up from germline, CDR1 is SQVTM and CDR2 is ANQGSEA. This CDR3 has 13 amino acids. The CDR3 loop is CSVASSGANVLTF. CDR3 coding DNA: TGCAGCGTTGCTAGCTCTGGGGCCAACGTCCTGACTTTC.

This clonotype was observed a few times. CDR3 DNA sequence: TGTGCCAGCAGTTTAGGAAACAGGTTCGGGGGCCGCCGATACTCACCCCTCCACTTT. As protein: CASSLGNRFGGRRYSPLHF. The V gene is TRBV28, the J gene TRBJ1-6, with a weak D call TRBD1 (6 bases). The CDR3 extends over 19 amino acids. CDR1 is MDHEN and CDR2 is SYDVKM in the germline V gene. V was clipped by 2 bases and J by 10 bases, with 27 bases between them.

The V gene is TRBV5-1, the J gene TRBJ2-5, with 12 bases identical to TRBD1. The CDR3 loop spans 13 amino acids. Per the germline V gene, CDR1 is SGHRS and CDR2 is YFSETQ. V dropped 7 bases and J dropped 5; count of bases not matched to a gene: 3. The CDR3 here is CASGTGGSETQYF. The CDR3 nucleotides read TGCGCCAGCGGGACAGGGGGCTCGGAGACCCAGTACTTC.

This clonotype is medium-sized (0.01 to 0.1%) within its sample. This chain links TRBV20-1 with TRBJ2-1, with 10 bases lining up with TRBD2. The CDR3 extends over 17 amino acids. Trimming took 6 bases from V and 1 from J; bases not matched to a gene: 12. Germline CDR1 is DFQATT and CDR2 is SNEGSKA (reference sequence). CDR3 coding DNA: TGCAGTGCGGTGGAGCTAGCGGGAGTAGGTTCCTACAATGAGCAGTTCTTC. It is translated as CSAVELAGVGSYNEQFF.

This chain connects TRBV24-1 to TRBJ2-1; 7 bases fit TRBD1. Germline V gene lookup returns CDR1 KGHDR and CDR2 SFDVKD. The CDR3 has 15 amino acids. J gave up 7 bases and V 4 bases, and 9 bases lay outside the gene matches. CDR3 amino acids: CATSDPQGDGNEQFF. In DNA form, the CDR3 reads TGTGCCACCAGTGACCCCCAGGGGGATGGGAATGAGCAGTTCTTC.

This clonotype has a handful of counts. The CDR3 here is CASSYSGGVDTQYF. The CDR3 nucleotides are TGTGCCAGCAGCTACTCGGGGGGAGTGGATACGCAGTATTTT. J is TRBJ2-3 and V is TRBV6-4, with TRBD2 matching 7 bases. The CDR3 has 14 amino acids. CDR1 is MRHNA, CDR2 SNTAGT, per germline. V lost 6 bases to trimming and J lost 6 bases; unmatched junction nucleotides: 9.

By proportion, this clonotype is medium-sized. CDR3 in DNA: TGTGCCAGCAGCAGGGACAGGGTTAGGTTTGATACGCAGTATTTT. As protein: CASSRDRVRFDTQYF. The genes are TRBV7-6 and TRBJ2-3, with TRBD1 matching over 9 bases. V was pared by 5 bases and J by 6 bases, with 9 bases of the junction left unmatched. CDR3 size: 15 residues. The germline V gene has CDR1 SGHVS and CDR2 FNYEAQ.

The chain employs TRBV28 and TRBJ1-2, with no clear D. The CDR3 contains 12 residues. CDR1 and CDR2 from the germline V gene are MDHEN and SYDVKM. Trimming pared 5 bases from V and 5 bases from J, leaving 9 bases between. The CDR3 sequence is CASSDWKYGYTF. In DNA form, the CDR3 reads TGTGCCAGCAGTGACTGGAAATATGGCTACACCTTC.

There are a few counts of this clonotype. The chain joins TRBV18 to TRBJ1-2, with TRBD1 matching over 7 bases. J gave up 8 bases and V 1 base, and 7 bases lay outside the gene matches. The CDR3 extends over 14 amino acids. Germline lookup yields CDR1 KGHSH and CDR2 LQKENI. The CDR3 reads CASSPRDREGGYTF. CDR3 sequence (DNA): TGTGCCAGCTCACCACGAGACAGGGAGGGCGGCTACACCTTC.

Notes on this clonotype: Just one base apart from a much larger clone, this may be a read error. The rearrangement links TRBV20-1 to TRBJ1-2; the D is unclear. This CDR3 is built from 13 residues. Germline CDR1 is DFQATT and CDR2 is SNEGSKA (reference sequence). Written as DNA, the CDR3 is TGCAGTGCTAGAGAAGCAGCGACCTATGGCCACACCTTC. The encoded protein is CSAREAATYGHTF.

The V call is TRBV24-1, the J call TRBJ2-1, with D possibly being TRBD1 (6 bases). The germline V gene encodes CDR1 KGHDR and CDR2 SFDVKD. There are 12 residues in the CDR3. Trimming stripped 4 bases from V and 8 bases from J, with 8 bases between. CDR3 amino acids: CATSETGYEQFF. The CDR3 DNA reads TGTGCCACCAGTGAGACAGGTTATGAGCAGTTCTTC.

This clonotype occurred a few times. The chain uses TRBV6-2 or TRBV6-3 and TRBJ2-7, with 8 nucleotides matching TRBD1. The germline V gene has CDR1 MNHEY and CDR2 SVGEGT. This CDR3 is built from 15 residues. Trimming took 2 bases from V and 5 from J; bases not matched to a gene: 8. CDR3 bases: TGTGCCAGCAGTTACAGGACAGGGTACAGAGACGAGCAGTACTTC. Residues: CASSYRTGYRDEQYF.

Sample share makes this clonotype medium-sized. The chain joins TRBV6-1 to TRBJ1-2; 11 bases line up with TRBD1. Germline V gene sequence: CDR1 MNHNS, CDR2 SASEGT. J was trimmed by 4 bases and V by 4 bases; bases with no gene match: 8. There are 16 residues in the CDR3. CDR3 loop: CASSGTGGGLGYGYTF. As DNA, the CDR3 is TGTGCCAGCAGTGGGACAGGGGGCGGACTCGGCTATGGCTACACCTTC.

The chain is built from TRBV28 and TRBJ2-2, with 10 bases aligning to TRBD2. The CDR3 sequence is 16 residues long. Germline V gene lookup returns CDR1 MDHEN and CDR2 SYDVKM. After removal of 6 bases from V and 0 bases from J, the junction contained 4 bases not matched to a gene. The CDR3: CASRRTSGTNTGELFF. CDR3 nucleotides: TGTGCCAGCAGACGTACTAGCGGGACGAACACCGGGGAGCTGTTTTTT. The whole variable domain, remainder taken from reference TRBV28 and TRBJ2-2, is DVKVTQSSRYLVKRTGEKVFLECVQDMDHENMFWYRQDPGLGLRLIYFSYDVKMKEKGDIPEGYSVSREKKERFSLILESASTNQTSMYLCASRRTSGTNTGELFFGEGSRLTVL.

Within the sample, this clonotype is medium-sized. The genes are TRBV27 and TRBJ2-5; 7 bases line up with TRBD1. Germline CDR1 MNHEY, CDR2 SMNVEV (reference sequence). The CDR3 loop spans 12 amino acids. Trimming cost V 9 bases and J 4 bases; bases outside gene matches: 5. CDR3 sequence (DNA): TGTGCCAGTTCGGGACAGTCAGAGACCCAGTACTTC. Amino acid sequence: CASSGQSETQYF.

The rearrangement links TRBV5-1 to TRBJ2-7; D gene ambiguous. Germline CDR1 reads SGHRS; CDR2 reads YFSETQ. The CDR3 sequence is 12 residues long. V shed 4 bases and J shed 3 bases, with 8 bases lying between them. CDR3 nucleotide sequence: TGCGCCAGCAGCCCCTCGAACTACGAGCAGTACTTC. This gives the protein CASSPSNYEQYF.

The chain carries TRBV12-3 or TRBV12-4 and TRBJ2-7; TRBD1 aligns across 11 bases. The CDR3 runs to 15 residues. Germline trimming cut 7 bases from V and 9 bases from J; bases unmatched to any gene: 14. This chain's CDR3 is CASIPSGTGGMRQYF. The CDR3 DNA follows: TGTGCCAGCATCCCTTCCGGGACAGGGGGGATGAGGCAGTACTTC.

Points on this clonotype: This sequence may be a read error, since a much larger clone differs from it by one base. The CDR3 ends on some other residue instead of the conserved phenylalanine or tryptophan, so this is likely a read error. The chain recombines TRBV19 with TRBJ2-7; 7 nucleotides agree with TRBD1. Looked up from germline, CDR1 is LNHDA and CDR2 is SQIVND (reference sequence). The CDR3 totals 13 residues. Trimming at V came to 3 bases and at J to 6 bases, leaving 5 bases not matched to a gene. The CDR3 DNA reads TGTGCCAGTAGTATCGAGACAGGGTCCGAGCAGTACTTA. Its translation: CASSIETGSEQYL.

This clonotype was recorded a few times. The CDR3 region is CSVEDLAFTDTQYF. In DNA, the CDR3 is TGCAGCGTTGAAGATCTAGCCTTCACAGATACGCAGTATTTT. The gene calls are TRBV29-1 and TRBJ2-3; D perhaps matches TRBD2 (5 bases). The CDR3 consists of 14 residues. Trimming took off 0 bases at V and 2 bases at J, with 9 bases between the two ends. The germline CDR1 and CDR2 sequences are SQVTM and ANQGSEA.